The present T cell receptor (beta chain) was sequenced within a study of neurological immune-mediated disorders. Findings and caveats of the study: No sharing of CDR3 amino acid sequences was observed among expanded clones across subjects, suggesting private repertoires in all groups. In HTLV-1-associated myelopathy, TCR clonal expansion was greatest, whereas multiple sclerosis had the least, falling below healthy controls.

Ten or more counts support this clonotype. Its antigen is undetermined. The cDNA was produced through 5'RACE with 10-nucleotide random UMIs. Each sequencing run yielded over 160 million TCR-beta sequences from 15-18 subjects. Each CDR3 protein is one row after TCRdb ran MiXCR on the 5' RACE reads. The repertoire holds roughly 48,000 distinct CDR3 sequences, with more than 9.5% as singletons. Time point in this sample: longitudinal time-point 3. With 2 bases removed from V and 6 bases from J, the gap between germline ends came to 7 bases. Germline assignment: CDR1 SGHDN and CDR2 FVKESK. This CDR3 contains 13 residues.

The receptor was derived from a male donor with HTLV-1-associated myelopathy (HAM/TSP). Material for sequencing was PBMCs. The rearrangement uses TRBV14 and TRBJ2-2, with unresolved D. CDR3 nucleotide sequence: TGTGCCAGCAGCCAACTAGGTCCCGGGGAGCTGTTTTTT. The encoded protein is CASSQLGPGELFF.